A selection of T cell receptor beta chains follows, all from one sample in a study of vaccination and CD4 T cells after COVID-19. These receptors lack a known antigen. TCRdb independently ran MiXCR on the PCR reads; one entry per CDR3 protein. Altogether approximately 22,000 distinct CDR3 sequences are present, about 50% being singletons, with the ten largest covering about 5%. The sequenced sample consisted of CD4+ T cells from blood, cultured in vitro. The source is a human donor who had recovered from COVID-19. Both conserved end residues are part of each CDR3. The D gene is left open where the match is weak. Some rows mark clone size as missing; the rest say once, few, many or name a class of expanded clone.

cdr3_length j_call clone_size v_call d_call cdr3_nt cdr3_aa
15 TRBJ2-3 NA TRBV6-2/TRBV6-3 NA TGTGCCAGCAGCCCGACCGGGGACAGCACAGATACGCAGTATTTT CASSPTGDSTDTQYF
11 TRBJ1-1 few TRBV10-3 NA TGTGCCATCAGTGAGTCGGGTGGAGCTTTCTTT CAISESGGAFF
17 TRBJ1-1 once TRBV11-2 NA TGTGCCAGCAGCTTAGAGGGGGGCTGGTTTGGGTACACTGAAGCTTTCTTT CASSLEGGWFGYTEAFF
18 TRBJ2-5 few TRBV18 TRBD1 TGTGCCAGCTCACCAGAGGGGACAGGGGGCAATCTGTTCGAGACCCAGTACTTC CASSPEGTGGNLFETQYF
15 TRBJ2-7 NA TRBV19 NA TGTGCCAGTAGTATAGTCTCAACAGGCGTTTACGAGCAGTACTTC CASSIVSTGVYEQYF
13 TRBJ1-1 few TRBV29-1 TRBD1 TGCAGCGGGCTGGACAGGGGGAACACTGAAGCTTTCTTT CSGLDRGNTEAFF
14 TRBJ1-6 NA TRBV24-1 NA TGTGCCACCAGTTCAACGGATCCGGGATCACCCCTCCACTTT CATSSTDPGSPLHF
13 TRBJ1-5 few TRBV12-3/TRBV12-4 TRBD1 TGTGCCAGCAGGTCCACAGGGGGTCAGCCCCAGCATTTT CASRSTGGQPQHF
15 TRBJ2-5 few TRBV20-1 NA TGCAGTGCTAGAGATTGGGCGACAGCGCAAGAGACCCAGTACTTC CSARDWATAQETQYF
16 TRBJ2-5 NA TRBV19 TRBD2 TGTGCCAGTAGTATGGGACTAGCGGACCTCCAAGAGACCCAGTACTTC CASSMGLADLQETQYF
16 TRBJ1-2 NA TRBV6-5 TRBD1 TGTGCCAGCAGTTACGCGGGGACAGTAGTTAACTATGGCTACACCTTC CASSYAGTVVNYGYTF
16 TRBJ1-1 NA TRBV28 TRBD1 TGTGCCAGCAGGACGACAGGGGGCCGGGTTAGCACTGAAGCTTTCTTT CASRTTGGRVSTEAFF
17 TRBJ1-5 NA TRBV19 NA TGTGCCAGTAGTATTTCCAACCGGGGGAGGTCTAATCAGCCCCAGCATTTT CASSISNRGRSNQPQHF
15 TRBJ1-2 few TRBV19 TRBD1 TGTGCCAGTAGTATAGGGGACAGCGGGGACTATGGCTACACCTTC CASSIGDSGDYGYTF
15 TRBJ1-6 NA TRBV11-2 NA TGTGCCAGCAGCTTAGCAGGGACGGATAATTCACCCCTCCACTTT CASSLAGTDNSPLHF
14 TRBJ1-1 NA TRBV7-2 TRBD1 TGTGCCAGCAGTCTAACAGGGGCCTACACTGAAGCTTTCTTT CASSLTGAYTEAFF
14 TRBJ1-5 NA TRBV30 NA TGTGCCTGGAGTCACGATCTCGGCAATCAGCCCCAGCATTTT CAWSHDLGNQPQHF
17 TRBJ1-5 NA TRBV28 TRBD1 TGTGCCAGCAAAGGGACAGGGTTACCATTTAGCAATCAGCCCCAGCATTTT CASKGTGLPFSNQPQHF
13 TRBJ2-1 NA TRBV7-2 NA TGTGCCAGCAGCTTCGGAGGATACAATGAGCAGTTCTTC CASSFGGYNEQFF
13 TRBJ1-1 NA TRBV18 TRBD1 TGTGCCAGCTCAGGACAGGGGAACACTGAAGCTTTCTTT CASSGQGNTEAFF
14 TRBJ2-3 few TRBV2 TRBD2 TGTGCCAGCGCTAGCGGGAGGGCCATAGATACGCAGTATTTT CASASGRAIDTQYF
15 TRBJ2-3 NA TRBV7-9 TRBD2 TGTGCCAGCAGCTTAGAGACTAGCGGCACAGATACGCAGTATTTT CASSLETSGTDTQYF
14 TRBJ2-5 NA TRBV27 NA TGTGCCAGCAGTTTATCGATGTATCCCGAGACCCAGTACTTC CASSLSMYPETQYF
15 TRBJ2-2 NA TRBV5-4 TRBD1 TGTGCCAGCAGCCCTGGGACAGGGGGCACCGGGGAGCTGTTTTTT CASSPGTGGTGELFF
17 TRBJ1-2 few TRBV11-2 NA TGTGCCAGCAGCTTAGGGGTACGCCCACCTACCAACTATGGCTACACCTTC CASSLGVRPPTNYGYTF
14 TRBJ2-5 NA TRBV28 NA TGTGCCAGCAGCAGTACAAGGGCCGGAGAGACCCAGTACTTC CASSSTRAGETQYF
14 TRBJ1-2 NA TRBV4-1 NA TGCGCCAGCAGCCAAGATGCCAGGAACTATGGCTACACCTTC CASSQDARNYGYTF
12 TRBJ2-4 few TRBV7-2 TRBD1 TGTGCCAGCAGCTTCAGGGGGAGCATTCAGTACTTC CASSFRGSIQYF
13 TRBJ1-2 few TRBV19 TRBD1 TGTGCCAGTAGCCCAGACAGGGGGCGAGGCTACACCTTC CASSPDRGRGYTF
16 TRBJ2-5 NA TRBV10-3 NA TGTGCCATCAGTGCTTGGACCAGGGGAGGGCAAGAGACCCAGTACTTC CAISAWTRGGQETQYF
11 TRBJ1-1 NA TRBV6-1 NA TGTGCCAGCGTGGGGGGTATCGAAGCTTTCTTT CASVGGIEAFF
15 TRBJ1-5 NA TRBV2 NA TGTGCCAGCACGCCTACCAGCCTCCTCAATCAGCCCCAGCATTTT CASTPTSLLNQPQHF
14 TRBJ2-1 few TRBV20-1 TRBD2 TGCAGTGCCCCCGGACTAGCGGGTCAAAATGAGCAGTTCTTC CSAPGLAGQNEQFF
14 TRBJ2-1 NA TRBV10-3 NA TGTGCCATCAGTGCCACACAGGGGGAGGGGGAGCAGTTCTTC CAISATQGEGEQFF
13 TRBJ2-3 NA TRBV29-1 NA TGCAGCGTTGAACAGGGGGGGACAGATACGCAGTATTTT CSVEQGGTDTQYF
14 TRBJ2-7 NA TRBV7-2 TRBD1 TGTGCCAGCAGCCCCGACAGGGTTTCCTACGAGCAGTACTTC CASSPDRVSYEQYF
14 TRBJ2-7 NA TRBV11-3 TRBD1 TGTGCCAGCAGCGCCCCGGGACAGGCCTACGAGCAGTACTTC CASSAPGQAYEQYF
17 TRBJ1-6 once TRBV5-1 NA TGCGCCAGCAGCTTGCAGGGTCCTAGATCTGGGGATTCACCCCTCCACTTT CASSLQGPRSGDSPLHF
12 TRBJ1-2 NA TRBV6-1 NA TGTGCCAGCAGCTCTGGAAACTATGGCTACACCTTC CASSSGNYGYTF
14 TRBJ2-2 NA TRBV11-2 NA TGTGCCAGCAGCTTAGACCTCCCCACCGGGGAGCTGTTTTTT CASSLDLPTGELFF
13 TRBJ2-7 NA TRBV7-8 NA TGTGCCAGCAGCTTAGAACAGGGCTACGAGCAGTACTTC CASSLEQGYEQYF
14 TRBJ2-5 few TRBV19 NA TGTGCCAGTAGTATCTCCGTCTTAAAAGAGACCCAGTACTTC CASSISVLKETQYF
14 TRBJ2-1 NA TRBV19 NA TGTGCCAGTAGTAACGCACATAGGGGGGGAGAGCAGTTCTTC CASSNAHRGGEQFF
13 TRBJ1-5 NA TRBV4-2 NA TGTGCCAGCAGTCAAGATATCCGGCAGCCCCAGCATTTT CASSQDIRQPQHF